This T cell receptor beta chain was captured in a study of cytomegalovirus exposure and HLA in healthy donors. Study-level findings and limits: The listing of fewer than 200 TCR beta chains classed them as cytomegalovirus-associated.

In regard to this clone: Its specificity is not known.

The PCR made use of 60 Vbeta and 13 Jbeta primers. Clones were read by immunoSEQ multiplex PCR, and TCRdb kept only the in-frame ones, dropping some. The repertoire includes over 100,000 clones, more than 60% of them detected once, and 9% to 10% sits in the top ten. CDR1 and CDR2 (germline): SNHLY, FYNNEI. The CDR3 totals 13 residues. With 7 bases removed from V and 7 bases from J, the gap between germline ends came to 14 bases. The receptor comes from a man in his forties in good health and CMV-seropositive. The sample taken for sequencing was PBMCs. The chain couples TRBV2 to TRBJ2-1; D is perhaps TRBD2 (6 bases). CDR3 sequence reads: CASMSGGVNEQFF. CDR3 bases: TGTGCCAGCATGTCAGGAGGGGTGAATGAGCAGTTCTTC.